Presented here are 8 T cell receptor beta chains from one specimen sequenced in a study of cytomegalovirus exposure and HLA in healthy donors. PCR primers comprised 60 Vbeta and 13 Jbeta primers. TCRdb's copy holds only in-frame clones and misses some; the assay was immunoSEQ multiplex PCR. The table records fewer than 110,000 clones, around 80% of them present only once. Sequenced sample: PBMCs. The origin of the receptors is a young man in good health and CMV-seropositive.

In its sample, this clone was seen a few times. The chain is built from TRBV5-5 and TRBJ2-2; 9 nucleotides agree with TRBD1. CDR1 is SGHKS and CDR2 is YYEKEE in the germline V gene (reference sequence). The CDR3 extends over 16 amino acids. With 5 bases clipped from V and 7 bases from J, the junction kept 12 bases outside the gene matches. The CDR3 is CASSPGDRADGGELFF. The CDR3 DNA is TGTGCCAGCAGTCCGGGGGACAGGGCTGACGGCGGGGAGCTGTTTTTT.

There are a few counts of this clone. The chain links TRBV7-9 to TRBJ1-2, with 8 nucleotides matching TRBD1. CDR1 is SEHNR and CDR2 is FQNEAQ in the germline V gene (reference sequence). This CDR3 region has 13 residues. Germline trimming cut 4 bases from V and 8 bases from J; bases unmatched to any gene: 6. The DNA of the CDR3 is TGTGCCAGCAGCTCTCAGGGGGCTGGAGGCTACACCTTC. Protein: CASSSQGAGGYTF.

The CDR3 region has the DNA TGTGCCAGCAGGGGGCAGGTTAACACAGATACGCAGTATTTT. Residues: CASRGQVNTDTQYF. The genes are TRBV6-5 and TRBJ2-3; D is possibly TRBD1 (5 bases). The CDR3 loop spans 14 amino acids. Germline lookup yields CDR1 MNHEY and CDR2 SVGAGI. The V gene lost 6 bases and the J gene lost 2 bases, with 12 bases spanning the gap.

This chain joins TRBV6-1 and TRBJ2-5; D is possibly TRBD1 (5 bases). The CDR3 covers 14 residues. The germline CDR1 and CDR2 sequences are MNHNS and SASEGT. The germline V and J ends were trimmed by 5 bases and 2 bases, with 12 bases remaining between them. CDR3 bases: TGTGCCAGCAGTTATAATACAGGTCAAGAGACCCAGTACTTC. Its translation: CASSYNTGQETQYF.

This clone is a singleton in its sample. The genes are TRBV10-2 and TRBJ2-5; D gene uncertain. Germline assignment: CDR1 WSHSY and CDR2 SAAADI. The CDR3 is 10 amino acids. Trimming took off 9 bases at V and 7 bases at J, with 9 bases between the two ends. The CDR3 DNA reads as TGCGCCAGTGGTGGAGCGACCCAGTACTTC. Its protein is CASGGATQYF.

V usage is TRBV7-9 and J usage is TRBJ1-2, with D unresolved. Trimming pared 3 bases from V and 4 bases from J, leaving 9 bases between. Germline V gene sequence: CDR1 SEHNR, CDR2 FQNEAQ (reference sequence). This CDR3 has 13 residues. This CDR3 reads CASSLRGPYGYTF. CDR3 nucleotide sequence: TGTGCCAGCAGCTTGCGAGGGCCCTATGGCTACACCTTC.

The rearrangement links TRBV18 to TRBJ2-1; D may be TRBD1 (6 bases). Looked up from germline, CDR1 is KGHSH and CDR2 is LQKENI. The CDR3 spans 15 residues. Trimming removed 6 bases from V and 4 bases from J, with 16 bases in between. CDR3 region: CASSDGGGQYNEQFF. CDR3 in DNA: TGTGCCAGCTCGGACGGAGGCGGACAGTACAATGAGCAGTTCTTC.

This clone was seen only once. This chain uses TRBV2 with TRBJ1-1; TRBD1 matches 8 bases. The CDR3 sequence is 14 residues long. V was clipped by 2 bases and J by 4 bases; unmatched bases: 3. CDR1 is SNHLY and CDR2 is FYNNEI in the germline V gene. For the CDR3, the DNA is TGTGCCAGCAGTGAAAGGACAGGGCTCACTGAAGCTTTCTTT. It encodes CASSERTGLTEAFF.